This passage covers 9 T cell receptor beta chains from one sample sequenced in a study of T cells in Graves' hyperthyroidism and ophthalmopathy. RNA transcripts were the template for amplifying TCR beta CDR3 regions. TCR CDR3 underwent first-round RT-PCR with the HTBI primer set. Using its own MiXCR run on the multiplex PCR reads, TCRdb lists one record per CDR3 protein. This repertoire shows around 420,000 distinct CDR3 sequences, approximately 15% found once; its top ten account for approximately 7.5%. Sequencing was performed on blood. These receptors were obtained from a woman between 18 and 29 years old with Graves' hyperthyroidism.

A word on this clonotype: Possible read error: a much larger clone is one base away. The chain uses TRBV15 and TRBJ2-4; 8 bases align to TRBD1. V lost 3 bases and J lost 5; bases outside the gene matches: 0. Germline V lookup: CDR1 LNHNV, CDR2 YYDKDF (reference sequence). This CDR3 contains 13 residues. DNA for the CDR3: TGTGCCACCAGCAGGGGACAGGAAAACATTCAGTACTTC. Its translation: CATSRGQENIQYF.

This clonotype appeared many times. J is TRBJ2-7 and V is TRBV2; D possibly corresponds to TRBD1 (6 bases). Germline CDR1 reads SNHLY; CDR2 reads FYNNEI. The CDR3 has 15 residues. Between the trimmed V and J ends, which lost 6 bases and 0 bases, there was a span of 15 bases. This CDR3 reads CASRHRADSSYEQYF. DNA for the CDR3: TGTGCCAGCAGGCACAGGGCAGACAGCTCCTACGAGCAGTACTTC.

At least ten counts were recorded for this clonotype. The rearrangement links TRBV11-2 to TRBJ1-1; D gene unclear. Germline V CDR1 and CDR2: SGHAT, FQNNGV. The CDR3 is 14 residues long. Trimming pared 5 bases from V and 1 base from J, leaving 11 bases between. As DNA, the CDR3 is TGTGCCAGCAGCCCAGGACGGGAGAACACTGAAGCTTTCTTT. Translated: CASSPGRENTEAFF. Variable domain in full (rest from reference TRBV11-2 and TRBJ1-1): EAGVAQSPRYKIIEKRQSVAFWCNPISGHATLYWYQQILGQGPKLLIQFQNNGVVDDSQLPKDRFSAERLKGVDSTLKIQPAKLEDSAVYLCASSPGRENTEAFFGQGTRLTVV.

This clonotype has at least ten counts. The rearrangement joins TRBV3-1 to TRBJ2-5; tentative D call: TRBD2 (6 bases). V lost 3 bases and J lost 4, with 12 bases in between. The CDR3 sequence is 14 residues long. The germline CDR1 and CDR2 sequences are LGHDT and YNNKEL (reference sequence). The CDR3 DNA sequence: TGTGCCAGCAGCCAGGGGGGTATGGTAGAGACCCAGTACTTC. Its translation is CASSQGGMVETQYF.

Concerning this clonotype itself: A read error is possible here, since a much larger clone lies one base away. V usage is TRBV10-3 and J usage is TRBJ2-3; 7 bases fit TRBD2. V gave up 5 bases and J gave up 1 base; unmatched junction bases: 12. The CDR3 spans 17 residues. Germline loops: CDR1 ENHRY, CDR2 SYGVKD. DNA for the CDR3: TGTGCCATCAGTCCCTTTGCCAACCGGGAGGGCACAGATACGCAGTATTTT. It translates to CAISPFANREGTDTQYF.

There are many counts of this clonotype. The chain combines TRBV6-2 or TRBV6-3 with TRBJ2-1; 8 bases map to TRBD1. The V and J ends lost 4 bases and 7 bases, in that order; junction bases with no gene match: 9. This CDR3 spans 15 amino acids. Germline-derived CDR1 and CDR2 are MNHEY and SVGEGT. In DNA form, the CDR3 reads TGTGCCAGCAGTTCGGACAGGGTAGACTTAAATGAGCAGTTCTTC. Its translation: CASSSDRVDLNEQFF.

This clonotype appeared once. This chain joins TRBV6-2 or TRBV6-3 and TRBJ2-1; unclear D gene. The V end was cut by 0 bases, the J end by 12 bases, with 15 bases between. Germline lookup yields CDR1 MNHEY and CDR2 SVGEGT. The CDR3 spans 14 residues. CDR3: CASSYSETPEGQFF. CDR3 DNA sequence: TGTGCCAGCAGTTACTCGGAAACCCCGGAAGGGCAGTTCTTC.

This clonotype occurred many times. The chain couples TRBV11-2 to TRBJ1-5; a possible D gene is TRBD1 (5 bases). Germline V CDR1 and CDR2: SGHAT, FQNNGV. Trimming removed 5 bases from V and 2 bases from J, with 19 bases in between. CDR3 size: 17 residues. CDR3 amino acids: CASSPLLEGDGNQPQHF. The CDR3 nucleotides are TGTGCCAGCAGCCCCCTACTAGAAGGGGATGGCAATCAGCCCCAGCATTTT.

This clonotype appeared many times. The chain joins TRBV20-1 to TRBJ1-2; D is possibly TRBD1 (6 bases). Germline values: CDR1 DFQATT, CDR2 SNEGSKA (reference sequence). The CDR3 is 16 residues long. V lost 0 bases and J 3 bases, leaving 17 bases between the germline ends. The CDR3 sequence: CSAREDSSSWHYGYTF. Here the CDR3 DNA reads TGCAGTGCTAGAGAGGACAGCTCTTCTTGGCACTATGGCTACACCTTC.